One and the same sample provided the 22 T cell receptor beta chains below, sequenced in a study of glioma-infiltrating T cells after dendritic cell vaccination. Repertoires were generated with immunoSEQ multiplex PCR, while TCRdb's copy carries only in-frame clones and drops some. Here the sample spans more than 95,000 clones, around 91% being singletons. Sample time point: after dendritic cell vaccination, including at tumor progression/relapse. Sequenced here: blood, sampled after dendritic cell vaccination. Receptor source: a human donor with glioblastoma.

This clone was recorded once. V is TRBV2 and J is TRBJ1-5; 8 positions match TRBD1. CDR1 and CDR2 from the germline V gene are SNHLY and FYNNEI. V dropped 6 bases and J dropped 4; count of bases not matched to a gene: 11. This CDR3 region has 16 residues. CDR3 region: CASRFGQGNGNQPQHF. As DNA, the CDR3 is TGTGCCAGCAGATTCGGACAGGGCAACGGGAATCAGCCCCAGCATTTT.

In regard to this clone: The germline gene is not matched at one end of the junction; a read error may be the cause. In the same sample, other DNA sequences code for this CDR3. The chain recombines TRBV6-5 with TRBJ1-6; 8 nucleotides agree with TRBD1. The CDR3 runs 15 residues. Germline V gene sequence: CDR1 MNHEY, CDR2 SVGAGI. CDR3 bases: TGTGCCAGCAGCCAACCGGGACAGGCTAATTCCCCCCTCCACTTT. It translates to CASSQPGQANSPLHF.

The chain combines TRBV2 with TRBJ1-2; D call uncertain. Germline CDR1 SNHLY, CDR2 FYNNEI. CDR3 length: 12 residues. The germline V and J ends were trimmed by 4 bases and 8 bases, with 11 bases remaining between them. CDR3 in amino acids: CASSVREGGYTF. The DNA of the CDR3 is TGTGCCAGCAGTGTTAGGGAGGGCGGCTACACCTTC.

This clone was seen only once. The chain links TRBV18 to TRBJ1-4; unclear D gene. CDR1 and CDR2 from the germline V gene are KGHSH and LQKENI. Trimming shortened V by 0 bases and J by 3 bases, and 11 bases separated the two germline ends. The CDR3 totals 16 residues. In nucleotides, the CDR3 is TGTGCCAGCTCACCACCGAGGAGGGATCCTAATGAAAAACTGTTTTTT. It is translated as CASSPPRRDPNEKLFF.

The gene calls are TRBV19 and TRBJ1-1, with D perhaps matching TRBD1 (6 bases). The germline V gene has CDR1 LNHDA and CDR2 SQIVND (reference sequence). Trimming pared 6 bases from V and 4 bases from J, leaving 12 bases between. CDR3 length equals 13 residues. CDR3 protein: CASRYQGSTEAFF. CDR3 DNA: TGTGCCAGTAGGTATCAGGGGAGCACTGAAGCTTTCTTT. Full variable domain (missing parts from reference TRBV19 and TRBJ1-1): DGGITQSPKYLFRKEGQNVTLSCEQNLNHDAMYWYRQDPGQGLRLIYYSQIVNDFQKGDIAEGYSVSREKKESFPLTVTSAQKNPTAFYLCASRYQGSTEAFFGQGTRLTVV.

The rearrangement links TRBV10-2 to TRBJ2-5; 7 positions match TRBD2. Looked up from germline, CDR1 is WSHSY and CDR2 is SAAADI. With 4 bases clipped from V and 7 bases from J, the junction kept 9 bases outside the gene matches. The CDR3 covers 14 residues. CDR3 residues: CASSGASGGGTQYF. Here the CDR3 DNA reads TGCGCCAGCAGTGGGGCTAGCGGTGGGGGGACCCAGTACTTC.

This sequence joins TRBV5-5 and TRBJ1-5; 10 positions agree with TRBD1. The V gene's germline CDR1 is SGHKS and CDR2 YYEKEE (reference sequence). There are 17 residues in the CDR3. The V segment lost 2 bases and the J segment 6 bases; nucleotides outside the gene matches: 11. CDR3 in amino acids: CASSFHPGQGIGQPQHF. The DNA of the CDR3 is TGTGCCAGCAGCTTCCACCCGGGACAGGGGATCGGTCAGCCCCAGCATTTT.

V and J are TRBV5-1 and TRBJ2-7; 13 bases match TRBD2. The CDR3 runs to 15 residues. The J segment lost 3 bases and the V segment lost 4 bases, leaving 4 bases of the junction unmatched. Germline V gene sequence: CDR1 SGHRS, CDR2 YFSETQ. CDR3 bases: TGCGCCAGCAGCGGAGGGACTAGCGGGGACTACGAGCAGTACTTC. It encodes CASSGGTSGDYEQYF.

This sequence joins TRBV9 and TRBJ2-2, with 8 positions matching TRBD2. V was pared by 0 bases and J by 5 bases, with 6 bases of the junction left unmatched. Per the germline V gene, CDR1 is SGDLS and CDR2 is YYNGEE. The CDR3 sequence is 16 residues long. CDR3 sequence: CASSVAPSGWTGELFF. The CDR3 nucleotides read TGTGCCAGCAGCGTAGCACCTAGCGGGTGGACCGGGGAGCTGTTTTTT.

This sequence joins TRBV25-1 and TRBJ2-1; the match to TRBD2 covers 7 bases. Germline V gene sequence: CDR1 MGHDK, CDR2 SYGVNS. This CDR3 comprises 17 residues. Trimming cost V 3 bases and J 3 bases; bases outside gene matches: 11. CDR3 DNA sequence: TGTGCCAGCAGTGAGGCACTGGACCAGCGGGGCTACAATGAGCAGTTCTTC. The encoded protein is CASSEALDQRGYNEQFF.

V gene TRBV2 combines with J gene TRBJ1-5; D is unresolved. Germline-derived CDR1 and CDR2 are SNHLY and FYNNEI. Trimming pared 3 bases from V and 5 bases from J, leaving 5 bases between. The CDR3 has 12 amino acids. CDR3 in DNA: TGTGCCAGCAGTGATGCGTATCAGCCCCAGCATTTT. It encodes CASSDAYQPQHF.

The CDR3 reads CASTPTGTPYEQYF. The CDR3 coding sequence is TGTGCCAGCACCCCGACAGGGACCCCCTACGAGCAGTACTTC. The chain uses TRBV28 and TRBJ2-7, with TRBD1 matching 7 bases. This CDR3 comprises 14 residues. The V and J ends lost 7 bases and 2 bases, in that order; junction bases with no gene match: 8. The V gene's germline CDR1 is MDHEN and CDR2 SYDVKM.

The chain employs TRBV18 and TRBJ2-3; 7 bases are a match to TRBD2. In germline, CDR1 is KGHSH, CDR2 LQKENI. V lost 1 base to trimming and J lost 3 bases; unmatched junction nucleotides: 7. The CDR3 totals 16 residues. CDR3 coding DNA: TGTGCCAGCTCACCACAGGGCGGGAGTGGTACAGATACGCAGTATTTT. It specifies CASSPQGGSGTDTQYF.

The J gene is TRBJ2-1, the V gene TRBV20-1; D uncertain. V gave up 4 bases and J gave up 7 bases, with 2 bases separating them. The CDR3 is 9 residues long. Germline values: CDR1 DFQATT, CDR2 SNEGSKA (reference sequence). CDR3 sequence: CSATNEQFF. Here the CDR3 DNA reads TGCAGTGCTACAAATGAGCAGTTCTTC.

The V gene is TRBV5-6, the J gene TRBJ2-5, with a tentative D call TRBD2 (5 bases). The CDR3 has 12 residues. V lost 3 bases and J lost 3, with 6 bases in between. Germline V gene lookup returns CDR1 SGHDT and CDR2 YYEEEE. CDR3 DNA: TGTGCCAGCAGCTCGGGGAAAGAGACCCAGTACTTC. Translation gives CASSSGKETQYF.

CDR3 DNA sequence: TGTGCCAGCAGAATGGACAGAGACACTGAAGCTTTCTTT. It encodes CASRMDRDTEAFF. J is TRBJ1-1 and V is TRBV6-6; D perhaps matches TRBD1 (6 bases). Per germline, CDR1 MNHNY and CDR2 SVGAGI (reference sequence). V lost 6 bases and J 3 bases, leaving 11 bases between the germline ends. This CDR3 has 13 amino acids.

The genes are TRBV19 and TRBJ1-2, with D perhaps TRBD1 (6 bases). Germline V gene sequence: CDR1 LNHDA, CDR2 SQIVND (reference sequence). V was cut by 8 bases and J by 7 bases, with 11 bases left in between. The CDR3 is made up of 11 amino acids. This CDR3 is CASAGVAGYTF. CDR3 DNA sequence: TGTGCCAGTGCAGGGGTAGCTGGCTACACCTTC.

The chain joins TRBV4-2 to TRBJ2-7; D possibly corresponds to TRBD1 (6 bases). Germline V lookup: CDR1 LGHNA, CDR2 YNFKEQ. The CDR3 has 16 residues. The V end lost 2 bases, the J end lost 7 bases, and 21 bases lay between the germline ends. The CDR3, as DNA: TGTGCCAGCAGCCAACTCTCAGGGGTTAGCTCCGGTGAGCAGTACTTC. This translates into CASSQLSGVSSGEQYF.

The chain is built from TRBV5-8 and TRBJ1-1; possible D gene TRBD1, 5 bases. This CDR3 is 13 amino acids long. Trimming stripped 0 bases from V and 6 bases from J, with 9 bases between. Germline V gives CDR1 SGHTS, CDR2 YDEGEE. The CDR3 loop is CASSLGGGAEAFF. Here the CDR3 DNA reads TGTGCCAGCAGCTTGGGGGGGGGTGCTGAAGCTTTCTTT. Full variable domain (remainder filled in from reference TRBV5-8 and TRBJ1-1): EAGVTQSPTHLIKTRGQQATLRCSPISGHTSVYWYQQALGLGLQFLLWYDEGEERNRGNFPPRFSGRQFPNYSSELNVNALELEDSALYLCASSLGGGAEAFFGQGTRLTVV.

V gene TRBV4-2 combines with J gene TRBJ2-5; 9 bases map to TRBD2. The V gene end was trimmed by 0 bases and the J gene end by 4 bases; junction bases not matched to a gene: 6. CDR3 length equals 16 residues. The germline V gene encodes CDR1 LGHNA and CDR2 YNFKEQ. The chain's CDR3 is CASSQDWLAGRETQYF. The CDR3 DNA follows: TGTGCCAGCAGCCAAGATTGGCTAGCGGGGAGAGAGACCCAGTACTTC.

The rearrangement joins TRBV6-6 to TRBJ2-5; D gene uncertain. The CDR3 spans 15 residues. Germline V lookup: CDR1 MNHNY, CDR2 SVGAGI (reference sequence). V lost 7 bases and J lost 5, with 20 bases in between. CDR3 protein: CASMPGFSPPETQYF. CDR3 nucleotides: TGTGCCAGCATGCCCGGGTTCTCCCCGCCGGAGACCCAGTACTTC.

V is TRBV5-1 and J is TRBJ1-2; D gene uncertain. Deletions cut 1 base from V and 5 bases from J, with 12 bases between. CDR3 length: 14 residues. The germline V gene has CDR1 SGHRS and CDR2 YFSETQ. CDR3 in amino acids: CASSLNYGVYGYTF. In DNA form, the CDR3 reads TGCGCCAGCAGCTTGAACTACGGGGTTTATGGCTACACCTTC.